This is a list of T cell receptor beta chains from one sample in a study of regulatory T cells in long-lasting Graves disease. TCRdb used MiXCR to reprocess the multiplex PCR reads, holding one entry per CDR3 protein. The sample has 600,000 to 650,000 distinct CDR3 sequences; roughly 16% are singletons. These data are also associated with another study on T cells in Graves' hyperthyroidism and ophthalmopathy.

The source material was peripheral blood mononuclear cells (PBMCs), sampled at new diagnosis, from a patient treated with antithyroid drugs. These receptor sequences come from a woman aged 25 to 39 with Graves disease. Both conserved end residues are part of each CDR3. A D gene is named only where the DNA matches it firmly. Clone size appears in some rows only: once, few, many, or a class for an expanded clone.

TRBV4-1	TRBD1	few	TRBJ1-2	CASSQDGAGGGYGYTF	TGCGCCAGCAGCCAAGATGGAGCAGGGGGCGGGTATGGCTACACCTTC
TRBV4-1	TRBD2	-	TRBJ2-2	CASSQGGLAGGPHTGELFF	TGCGCCAGCAGCCAGGGTGGACTAGCGGGAGGGCCGCACACCGGGGAGCTGTTTTTT
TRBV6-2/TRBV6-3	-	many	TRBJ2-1	CASEGGKFEPFDNEQFF	TGTGCCAGTGAGGGGGGGAAGTTCGAGCCCTTTGACAATGAGCAGTTCTTC
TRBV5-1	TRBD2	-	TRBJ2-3	CASSLEPGLGLKDTQYF	TGCGCCAGCAGCTTGGAACCGGGACTAGGCCTGAAAGATACGCAGTATTTT
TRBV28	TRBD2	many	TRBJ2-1	CASRVTSSGGRGQFF	TGTGCCAGCCGTGTGACGTCTAGCGGGGGCAGGGGACAGTTCTTC
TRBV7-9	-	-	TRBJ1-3	CASSYTSGLAGNTIYF	TGTGCCAGCAGCTACACCTCAGGACTTGCTGGAAACACCATATATTTT
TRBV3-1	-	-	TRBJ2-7	CASSQLEDEQYF	TGTGCCAGCAGCCAACTGGAGGACGAGCAGTACTTC
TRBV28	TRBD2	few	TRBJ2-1	CASSLITSGRFNEQFF	TGTGCCAGCAGTTTAATAACTAGCGGGAGATTCAATGAGCAGTTCTTC
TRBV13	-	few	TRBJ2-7	CASSSLVEGTYEQYF	TGTGCCAGCAGCTCACTGGTAGAGGGGACCTACGAGCAGTACTTC
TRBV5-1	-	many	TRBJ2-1	CASSLAVGVGGEQFF	TGCGCCAGCAGCTTGGCCGTCGGGGTCGGCGGTGAGCAGTTCTTC
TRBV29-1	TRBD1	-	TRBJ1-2	CSARQGEDYGYTF	TGCAGCGCCCGACAGGGGGAGGACTATGGCTACACCTTC
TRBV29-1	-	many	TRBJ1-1	CSVVGGWNTEAFF	TGCAGCGTTGTGGGGGGCTGGAACACTGAAGCTTTCTTT
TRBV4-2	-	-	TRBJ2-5	CASSQEVGAETQYF	TGTGCCAGCAGCCAAGAAGTCGGCGCGGAGACCCAGTACTTC
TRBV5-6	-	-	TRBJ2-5	CASSSGEVGSETQYF	TGTGCCAGCAGCTCCGGGGAGGTAGGGTCGGAGACCCAGTACTTC
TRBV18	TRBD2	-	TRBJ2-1	CASSPRKLADEQFF	TGTGCCAGCTCACCAAGAAAACTAGCGGATGAGCAGTTCTTC
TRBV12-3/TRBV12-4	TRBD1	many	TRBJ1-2	CASSHRTGGSHYGYTF	TGTGCCAGCAGTCACCGGACAGGGGGTTCTCACTATGGCTACACCTTC
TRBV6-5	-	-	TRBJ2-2	CASSYYRTNTGELFF	TGTGCCAGCAGTTATTACAGAACGAACACCGGGGAGCTGTTTTTT
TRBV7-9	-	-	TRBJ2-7	CASSPPGYRSSYEQYF	TGTGCCAGCAGCCCCCCCGGATATCGTAGCTCCTACGAGCAGTACTTC
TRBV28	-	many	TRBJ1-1	CASSFNRLTEAFF	TGTGCCAGCAGTTTTAATAGGTTGACTGAAGCTTTCTTT
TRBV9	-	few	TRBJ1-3	CASSASGEGNTIYF	TGTGCCAGCAGCGCCTCCGGAGAAGGAAACACCATATATTTT
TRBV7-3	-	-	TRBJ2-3	CASSQVRTGETQYF	TGCGCCAGCAGCCAAGTGCGCACCGGAGAGACGCAGTATTTT
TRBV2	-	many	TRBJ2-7	CASSAGPIYEQYF	TGTGCCAGCAGTGCGGGGCCAATCTACGAGCAGTACTTC
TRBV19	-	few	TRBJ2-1	CASSGTPNEQFF	TGTGCCTCTTCCGGGACTCCTAATGAGCAGTTCTTC
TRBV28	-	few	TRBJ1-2	CASTLQGAGSRSF	TGTGCCAGCACCCTACAGGGTGCGGGCTCCCGGTCCTTC
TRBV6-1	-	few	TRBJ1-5	CASTQQVVQPQHF	TGTGCCAGCACCCAGCAGGTGGTTCAGCCCCAGCATTTT
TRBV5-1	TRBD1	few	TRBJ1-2	CASSADRVEYGYTF	TGCGCCAGCAGCGCAGACAGGGTGGAGTATGGCTACACCTTC
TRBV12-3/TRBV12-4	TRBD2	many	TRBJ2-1	CASSKGLAGVQFF	TGTGCCAGCAGCAAGGGACTAGCGGGAGTGCAGTTCTTC